Following are 10 T cell receptor beta chains from one sample sequenced in a study of spatial heterogeneity in lung cancer. Described time point: sample taken at primary tumor resection. TCRdb ran MiXCR on the 5' RACE reads and lists one entry per CDR3 protein. The sample lists some 1,300 distinct CDR3 sequences; about 7% were seen once. The sequenced sample was normal lung tissue next to the tumor, obtained at surgery. Every receptor here comes from a male donor with early-stage non-small cell lung cancer.

This clonotype was seen many times. This chain joins TRBV20-1 and TRBJ2-2; no clear D. Germline V gene data show CDR1 as DFQATT and CDR2 as SNEGSKA (reference sequence). The V gene lost 0 bases and the J gene lost 6 bases, with 11 bases spanning the gap. CDR3 size: 14 residues. CDR3 sequence: CSARDVRNPGELFF. Written as DNA, the CDR3 is TGCAGTGCTAGAGATGTGCGGAATCCCGGGGAGCTGTTTTTT.

In its sample, this clonotype was seen many times. The J gene is TRBJ1-1, the V gene TRBV5-6; 10 nucleotides align to TRBD1. This CDR3 is built from 15 residues. Germline lookup yields CDR1 SGHDT and CDR2 YYEEEE. With V trimmed by 4 bases and J by 6 bases, 9 bases remained unmatched. The CDR3 loop is CASSAGGQGSPEAFF. CDR3 bases: TGTGCCAGCAGCGCCGGGGGACAGGGGAGCCCTGAAGCTTTCTTT.

By share, this clonotype counts as large. The gene calls are TRBV29-1 and TRBJ1-5, with TRBD1 matching 7 bases. Germline-derived CDR1 and CDR2 are SQVTM and ANQGSEA. Trimming took 4 bases from V and 5 from J; bases not matched to a gene: 8. The CDR3 is 14 residues long. Here the CDR3 DNA reads TGCAGCGTTGCTACAGGGGTCCGGGATCAGCCCCAGCATTTT. Residues: CSVATGVRDQPQHF. Full variable domain (rest looked up from reference TRBV29-1 and TRBJ1-5): SAVISQKPSRDICQRGTSLTIQCQVDSQVTMMFWYRQQPGQSLTLIATANQGSEATYESGFVIDKFPISRPNLTFSTLTVSNMSPEDSSIYLCSVATGVRDQPQHFGDGTRLSIL.

Sample share makes this clonotype medium-sized (0.01 to 0.1%). The genes are TRBV5-1 and TRBJ2-4; 8 nucleotides align to TRBD1. Trimming at V came to 3 bases and at J to 6 bases, leaving 11 bases not matched to a gene. The CDR3 totals 16 residues. CDR1 SGHRS and CDR2 YFSETQ come from the germline V gene. CDR3 bases: TGCGCCAGCAGCTCTAGATCCGGGACAGGTATAAACATTCAGTACTTC. It yields the protein CASSSRSGTGINIQYF.

Ten or more counts support this clonotype. Here the CDR3 reads CASSAQYAVKQFF. CDR3 DNA: TGTGCCAGCAGCGCTCAGTACGCGGTGAAGCAGTTCTTC. V usage is TRBV14 and J usage is TRBJ2-1; D remains unclear. V was trimmed by 5 bases and J by 11 bases, leaving 16 bases between them. There are 13 residues in the CDR3. Germline V CDR1 and CDR2: SGHDN, FVKESK.

This clonotype is labeled as medium-sized. CDR3 bases: TGTGCCAGCAGCTGGAGACCGGACCAAGAGACCCAGTACTTC. Its translation: CASSWRPDQETQYF. The V call is TRBV7-2, the J call TRBJ2-5; D call uncertain. Germline V lookup: CDR1 SGHTA, CDR2 FQGNSA. This CDR3 is built from 14 residues. V lost 4 bases, J lost 0 bases, and 9 bases lay in between.

This clonotype is medium-sized by share. The chain carries TRBV20-1 and TRBJ2-3; 9 nucleotides line up with TRBD1. J gave up 2 bases and V 6 bases, and 9 bases lay outside the gene matches. CDR1 is DFQATT and CDR2 is SNEGSKA in the germline V gene (reference sequence). The CDR3 length is 15 residues. CDR3 amino acids: CSAPNRDRVTDTQYF. The CDR3 nucleotides are TGCAGTGCCCCAAACCGGGACAGGGTCACAGATACGCAGTATTTT.

In this sample, this clonotype is medium-sized. This chain connects TRBV20-1 to TRBJ1-6; D remains ambiguous. V shed 5 bases and J shed 0 bases, with 14 bases lying between them. Germline V gene data show CDR1 as DFQATT and CDR2 as SNEGSKA (reference sequence). The CDR3 sequence is 16 residues long. Here the CDR3 reads CSAPPRASSYNSPLHF. The CDR3 DNA reads as TGCAGTGCTCCCCCGAGGGCAAGCTCCTATAATTCACCCCTCCACTTT.

In this sample, this clonotype is large (0.1 to 1%). In nucleotides, the CDR3 is TGTGCCAGCAGTGACAGACAGGGTAGCACTGAAGCTTTCTTT. Translation: CASSDRQGSTEAFF. This chain joins TRBV6-2 or TRBV6-3 and TRBJ1-1; TRBD1 matches at 7 bases. The germline V gene has CDR1 MNHEY and CDR2 SVGEGT. Trimming took 5 bases from V and 4 from J; bases not matched to a gene: 7. The CDR3 is 14 amino acids.

Concerning this clonotype: One end of the junction does not line up with germline, which may come from a read error. The rearrangement joins TRBV7-2 to TRBJ2-3; TRBD2 matches at 9 bases. This CDR3 spans 16 amino acids. Germline CDR1 reads SGHTA; CDR2 reads FQGNSA. CDR3: CASSPLERGVTDTQYF. CDR3 in DNA: TGTGCCAGCAGCCCCCTCGAGCGGGGGGTCACAGATACACAGTATTTT. Full variable domain (remainder filled in from reference TRBV7-2 and TRBJ2-3): GAGVSQSPSNKVTEKGKDVELRCDPISGHTALYWYRQSLGQGLEFLIYFQGNSAPDKSGLPSDRFSAERTGGSVSTLTIQRTQQEDSAVYLCASSPLERGVTDTQYFGPGTRLTVL.